These T cell receptor beta chains were read from a single sample in a study of blood T cell repertoires in COVID-19. Produced via immunoSEQ multiplex PCR; TCRdb's table is partial and in-frame only. The sample shows about 170,000 clones, approximately 83% of them seen only once. Sequenced sample: peripheral blood. The receptors were sampled from a human donor with acute or convalescent COVID-19. The donor label of this sample is uncertain. CDR3s include the opening cysteine and the closing phenylalanine or tryptophan. Each record gives: V gene, D gene, clone size, J gene, CDR3 protein, CDR3 DNA. D genes are given only for firm matches. The listing skips clone size in some rows; elsewhere it reads once, few, many or a size class.

>TRBV19|TRBD1|-|TRBJ1-1
CASSVHRGPEGGAAFF
TGTGCCAGTAGTGTCCACAGGGGGCCGGAGGGGGGAGCAGCTTTCTTT
>TRBV7-2|-|-|TRBJ2-3
CASSLRTDTQYF
TGTGCCAGCAGCTTACGGACAGATACGCAGTATTTT
>TRBV7-8|-|-|TRBJ2-3
CASSLAEGTHYTQYF
TGTGCCAGCAGCTTAGCGGAAGGGACACATTATACGCAGTATTTT
>TRBV7-9|TRBD1|-|TRBJ1-1
CASRTGTGFNTEAFF
TGTGCCAGCAGGACCGGGACAGGGTTTAACACTGAAGCTTTCTTT
>TRBV5-1|-|-|TRBJ2-2
CASSLDRLNTGELFF
TGCGCCAGCAGCTTAGACAGGTTAAACACCGGGGAGCTGTTTTTT
>TRBV3-1/TRBV3-2|-|once|TRBJ1-1
CASSQDNVVGLEAFF
TGTGCCAGCAGCCAAGATAACGTCGTTGGACTTGAAGCTTTCTTT
>TRBV5-4|-|-|TRBJ2-2
CASSPYNGELFF
TGTGCCAGCAGCCCGTATAACGGGGAGCTGTTTTTT
>TRBV19|-|-|TRBJ2-7
CASSISLASSYEQYF
TGTGCCAGTAGTATATCCTTAGCGAGCTCCTACGAGCAGTACTTC
>TRBV28|TRBD1|-|TRBJ1-4
CASRPGTGRSEKLFF
TGTGCCAGCAGGCCGGGGACAGGAAGAAGTGAAAAACTGTTTTTT
>TRBV28|TRBD1|few|TRBJ1-1
CASSSLTGVNTEAFF
TGTGCCAGCAGTTCTTTAACAGGGGTGAACACTGAAGCTTTCTTT
>TRBV4-1|-|once|TRBJ1-2
CASSQAGNYGYTF
TGCGCCAGCAGCCAAGCGGGGAACTATGGCTACACCTTC
>TRBV5-1|-|-|TRBJ1-1
CASSPTGTNTEAFF
TGCGCCAGCAGCCCAACAGGGACGAACACTGAAGCTTTCTTT
>TRBV19|TRBD1|-|TRBJ1-2
CASRDRVFWGYTF
TGTGCCAGCCGGGACAGGGTGTTTTGGGGCTACACCTTC
>TRBV2|TRBD1|-|TRBJ1-4
CASSDRGSNEKLFF
TGTGCCAGCAGTGACAGGGGGAGTAATGAAAAACTGTTTTTT
>TRBV6-5|-|-|TRBJ2-7
CASIPPAGSSYEQYF
TGTGCCAGCATACCCCCGGCGGGGAGCTCCTACGAGCAGTACTTC
>TRBV7-2|TRBD2|-|TRBJ2-7
CASSLTLAGAVDEQYF
TGTGCCAGCAGCTTGACTCTAGCGGGAGCTGTAGACGAGCAGTACTTC
>TRBV3-1/TRBV3-2|-|-|TRBJ2-1
CATYSRYNEQFF
TGTGCCACCTATTCACGGTACAATGAGCAGTTCTTC
>TRBV24-1|-|-|TRBJ2-7
CATSDLRFISYEQYF
TGTGCCACCAGTGATTTGCGGTTTATCTCCTACGAGCAGTACTTC
>TRBV28|-|-|TRBJ1-3
CASRTFGVEGNTIYF
TGTGCCAGCAGGACTTTTGGTGTGGAGGGAAACACCATATATTTT
>TRBV18|-|-|TRBJ1-1
CASSPPLATEAFF
TGTGCCAGCTCACCACCTTTAGCCACTGAAGCTTTCTTT
>TRBV9|-|-|TRBJ1-3
CASSATGFGGNTIYF
TGTGCCAGCAGCGCTACAGGGTTCGGTGGAAACACCATATATTTT
>TRBV2|-|-|TRBJ2-7
CASTQDSDFYEQYF
TGTGCCAGCACCCAAGACAGCGATTTCTACGAGCAGTACTTC
>TRBV28|-|-|TRBJ1-5
CASSSGKQPQHF
TGTGCCAGCAGCTCAGGGAAACAGCCCCAGCATTTT
>TRBV19|-|-|TRBJ1-1
CASGWGQPYTEAFF
TGTGCCAGCGGGTGGGGCCAGCCCTACACTGAAGCTTTCTTT
>TRBV6-6|-|-|TRBJ1-1
CASSYPGARKEAFF
TGTGCCAGCAGTTACCCCGGAGCGAGGAAAGAAGCTTTCTTT
>TRBV2|-|-|TRBJ2-3
CASSRTSGTDTQYF
TGTGCCAGCAGTCGCACTTCGGGGACAGATACGCAGTATTTT
>TRBV7-2|-|-|TRBJ1-2
CASSFSERGGYTF
TGTGCCAGCAGCTTTAGCGAACGAGGTGGCTACACCTTC
>TRBV10-3|-|-|TRBJ1-3
CAISEWGAGNTIYF
TGTGCCATCAGTGAGTGGGGGGCTGGAAACACCATATATTTT
>TRBV18|TRBD1|-|TRBJ1-5
CASSFRDSIQPQHF
TGTGCCAGCTCATTCCGGGACAGTATTCAGCCCCAGCATTTT
>TRBV5-1|TRBD1|-|TRBJ1-5
CASSPEGQGGQPQHF
TGCGCCAGCAGCCCCGAGGGACAGGGAGGTCAGCCCCAGCATTTT
>TRBV25-1|TRBD1|-|TRBJ1-1
CASSEPGQGRTEAFF
TGTGCCAGCAGTGAGCCGGGACAGGGGAGAACTGAAGCTTTCTTT
>TRBV27|TRBD1|few|TRBJ1-2
CASSRRQGANYGYTF
TGTGCCAGCAGTCGCAGACAGGGGGCTAACTATGGCTACACCTTC
>TRBV11-2|TRBD1|-|TRBJ1-2
CASSPGTGEGSYTF
TGTGCCAGCAGCCCTGGGACAGGGGAAGGAAGCTACACCTTC
>TRBV7-6|-|once|TRBJ2-7
CASSSTGSEQYF
TGTGCCAGCAGCTCCACAGGGTCCGAGCAGTACTTC
>TRBV11-3|TRBD2|-|TRBJ2-5
CASSLGLAGKTQYF
TGTGCCAGCAGCTTAGGACTAGCGGGGAAGACCCAGTACTTC
>TRBV5-4|TRBD1|-|TRBJ1-1
CASTRQGMNTEAFF
TGTGCCAGCACCCGACAGGGAATGAACACTGAAGCTTTCTTT
>TRBV15|-|few|TRBJ1-3
CATSRPRQAAGNTIYF
TGTGCCACCAGCAGACCCCGACAGGCCGCTGGAAACACCATATATTTT
>TRBV2|-|-|TRBJ1-2
CASREGAGYGYTF
TGTGCCAGCAGGGAAGGGGCCGGCTATGGCTACACCTTC
>TRBV5-1|TRBD2|-|TRBJ2-5
CASRPGVSGGAGQETQYF
TGCGCCAGCCGCCCAGGGGTGAGCGGGGGGGCCGGGCAAGAGACCCAGTACTTC
>TRBV7-2|-|-|TRBJ2-3
CASSFSGFADTQYF
TGTGCCAGCAGCTTTTCAGGGTTCGCAGATACGCAGTATTTT
>TRBV29-1|TRBD1|-|TRBJ2-3
CSVGTGRTDTQYF
TGCAGCGTGGGGACAGGGCGCACAGATACGCAGTATTTT
>TRBV5-1|TRBD1|-|TRBJ1-4
CASSSEQGGQGKLFF
TGCGCCAGCAGCTCCGAACAGGGGGGCCAGGGAAAACTGTTTTTT
>TRBV5-1|-|-|TRBJ2-3
CASSLEAITDTQYF
TGCGCCAGCAGCTTAGAAGCTATCACAGATACGCAGTATTTT
>TRBV30|TRBD1|-|TRBJ1-3
CAWTQGEHGNTIYF
TGTGCCTGGACCCAGGGGGAACACGGAAACACCATATATTTT
>TRBV9|-|once|TRBJ2-3
CASSVSLGDTQYF
TGTGCCAGCAGCGTCTCCCTCGGGGATACGCAGTATTTT
>TRBV27|TRBD1|-|TRBJ1-1
CASRGQGPTEAFF
TGTGCCAGCAGGGGACAGGGGCCCACTGAAGCTTTCTTT
>TRBV11-2|TRBD1|-|TRBJ1-2
CASSLQQGIGYTF
TGTGCCAGCAGCTTACAACAGGGGATCGGCTACACCTTC
>TRBV6-5|-|-|TRBJ2-1
CASSRAGSSYNEQFF
TGTGCCAGCTCTAGGGCGGGGAGCTCCTACAATGAGCAGTTCTTC
>TRBV15|TRBD1|-|TRBJ2-7
CATSRKTGYDEQYF
TGTGCCACCAGCAGGAAGACAGGGTACGACGAGCAGTACTTC
>TRBV28|-|-|TRBJ2-1
CASRSGRDNEQFF
TGTGCCAGCAGATCGGGGAGAGACAATGAGCAGTTCTTC
>TRBV29-1|-|-|TRBJ1-1
CSGQGKGNTEAFF
TGCAGCGGCCAGGGGAAGGGTAACACTGAAGCTTTCTTT
>TRBV6-1|-|-|TRBJ2-7
CASSEARRGRYGEQYF
TGTGCCAGCAGTGAAGCCAGGAGGGGGCGTTACGGCGAGCAGTACTTC
>TRBV18|TRBD2|-|TRBJ2-3
CASSPVFREARGTDTQYF
TGTGCCAGCTCACCGGTCTTCCGGGAGGCTCGTGGCACAGATACGCAGTATTTT